This T cell receptor (beta chain) emerged from a study of response to subunit inactivated influenza vaccine. TCRdb passed the RT-PCR reads through MiXCR, listing each CDR3 protein once. The sample lists approximately 500,000 distinct CDR3 sequences, 13% to 15% occurring once. The CDR3 is made up of 12 amino acids. With 7 bases removed from V and 1 base from J, the gap between germline ends came to 7 bases. Germline loops: CDR1 SNHLY, CDR2 FYNNEI. This receptor was identified in a man between 45 and 60 years old who received an inactivated influenza vaccine. The sequencing here drew on PBMCs from blood, taken roughly 12 days after vaccination. This chain uses TRBV2 with TRBJ1-1; no clear D gene. As DNA, the CDR3 is TGTGCCAGCACGCGGGAGAACACTGAAGCTTTCTTT. It yields the protein CASTRENTEAFF.